What follows are 13 T cell receptor beta chains derived from one specimen sequenced in a study of vaccination effects on CD4 cells after COVID-19. Antigens for these TCRs are unknown. Clones were read by immunoSEQ multiplex PCR, and TCRdb kept only the in-frame ones, dropping some. Seen here are tens of thousands of clones, over 70% observed once, and the top ten hold approximately 3.7%. Expansion with viral peptide pools was applied to antigen-specific CD4+ T cells by the ViraFEST assay prior to sequencing. CD4+ T cell isolation took place after 10 days of culture. Previously uninfected by SARS-CoV-2, the vaccine recipients also showed negative nucleocapsid antibodies. The source material was CD4+ T cells from PBMCs cultured with HCoV-OC43 spike peptides, sampled before COVID-19 vaccination. Subset here: HCoV-OC43 spike overlapping peptide pool stimulation. These receptor sequences come from a human donor who received a COVID-19 vaccine.

The chain is built from TRBV28 and TRBJ1-2; D gene ambiguous. The CDR3 spans 11 residues. Germline CDR1 is MDHEN and CDR2 is SYDVKM. Trimming removed 3 bases from V and 1 base from J, with 0 bases in between. The CDR3: CASSFNYGYTF. CDR3 bases: TGTGCCAGCAGTTTTAACTATGGCTACACCTTC.

This chain links TRBV2 with TRBJ2-2, with D perhaps matching TRBD1 (6 bases). Trimming cost V 6 bases and J 2 bases, with 10 bases left between them. This CDR3 has 14 residues. The V gene's germline CDR1 is SNHLY and CDR2 FYNNEI. The CDR3 DNA reads as TGTGCCAGCAGCCCGGACAGCAACACCGGGGAGCTGTTTTTT. Protein: CASSPDSNTGELFF.

The chain employs TRBV30 and TRBJ2-5, with 10 bases lining up with TRBD1. Germline loops: CDR1 GTSNPN, CDR2 SVGIG (reference sequence). The CDR3 is 16 amino acids. The V gene end was trimmed by 0 bases and the J gene end by 4 bases; junction bases not matched to a gene: 8. The CDR3 DNA is TGTGCCTGGAGTGTACTGAGACAGGGGGCGCGAGAGACCCAGTACTTC. Translating gives CAWSVLRQGARETQYF.

In its sample, this clone was seen a few times. V and J are TRBV24-1 and TRBJ1-1; D gene uncertain. V shed 9 bases and J shed 6 bases, with 10 bases lying between them. From germline, CDR1 is KGHDR and CDR2 SFDVKD. The CDR3 sequence is 11 residues long. The CDR3 DNA reads as TGTGCCACCGCCTTTGGGCCTGAAGCTTTCTTT. As protein: CATAFGPEAFF.

The gene calls are TRBV7-9 and TRBJ1-2; no definite D call. The germline V gene encodes CDR1 SEHNR and CDR2 FQNEAQ (reference sequence). The CDR3 contains 14 residues. The V end was cut by 5 bases, the J end by 2 bases, with 12 bases between. This chain's CDR3 is CASSTRTVNYGYTF. Here the CDR3 DNA reads TGTGCCAGCAGCACCCGGACGGTGAACTATGGCTACACCTTC.

This sequence joins TRBV5-1 and TRBJ2-2, with TRBD1 matching over 9 bases. Germline CDR1 and CDR2: SGHRS and YFSETQ. The CDR3 extends over 17 amino acids. The V gene end was trimmed by 0 bases and the J gene end by 4 bases; junction bases not matched to a gene: 7. CDR3 amino acids: CASSLDGTGFRTGELFF. CDR3 in DNA: TGCGCCAGCAGCTTGGACGGGACAGGGTTTCGCACCGGGGAGCTGTTTTTT.

CDR3 bases: TGTGCCTGGAGTGTAGAGGCTAACTATGGCTACACCTTC. Amino acid sequence: CAWSVEANYGYTF. The rearrangement uses TRBV30 and TRBJ1-2; no clear D gene. The CDR3 has 13 residues. Germline CDR1 is GTSNPN and CDR2 is SVGIG (reference sequence). Trimming took 0 bases from V and 0 from J, leaving 5 bases between them. Drawing the rest from reference TRBV30 and TRBJ1-2, the complete variable domain is SQTIHQWPATLVQPVGSPLSLECTVEGTSNPNLYWYRQAAGRGLQLLFYSVGIGQISSEVPQNLSASRPQDRQFILSSKKLLLSDSGFYLCAWSVEANYGYTFGSGTRLTVV.

V usage is TRBV4-3 and J usage is TRBJ2-3, with D uncertain. The CDR3 runs to 13 residues. Trimming took 4 bases from V and 2 from J, leaving 7 bases between them. The germline V gene encodes CDR1 LGHNA and CDR2 YSLEER. The CDR3 loop reads CASSLSFTDTQYF. The CDR3 DNA follows: TGCGCCAGCAGCCTCTCATTCACAGATACGCAGTATTTT.

The chain carries TRBV6-2 or TRBV6-3 and TRBJ1-1; D unclear. The V gene's germline CDR1 is MNHEY and CDR2 SVGEGT. The V end was cut by 5 bases, the J end by 0 bases, with 10 bases between. This CDR3 has 14 amino acids. The CDR3 reads CASSLINLNTEAFF. Here the CDR3 DNA reads TGTGCCAGCAGTCTTATTAATTTGAACACTGAAGCTTTCTTT.

This clone was recorded once. Written as DNA, the CDR3 is TGTGCCAGCAGTTCACTGACTTACGAGCAGTACGTC. This sequence encodes CASSSLTYEQYV. This rearrangement joins TRBV27 to TRBJ2-7; no definite D call. V was clipped by 4 bases and J by 4 bases, with 8 bases between them. The CDR3 has 12 residues. In germline, CDR1 is MNHEY, CDR2 SMNVEV (reference sequence).

The rearrangement uses TRBV10-2 and TRBJ1-5, with D uncertain. The CDR3 length is 17 residues. Trimming cost V 0 bases and J 0 bases, with 12 bases left between them. CDR1 WSHSY and CDR2 SAAADI come from the germline V gene. CDR3 coding DNA: TGCGCCAGCAGTGAGTCGATTAGTCTGGGTAGCAATCAGCCCCAGCATTTT. Encoded protein: CASSESISLGSNQPQHF.

This chain links TRBV5-1 with TRBJ2-2; D ambiguous. There are 14 residues in the CDR3. Germline lookup yields CDR1 SGHRS and CDR2 YFSETQ. V lost 0 bases to trimming and J lost 5 bases, with 8 bases between them. CDR3 DNA sequence: TGCGCCAGCAGCTTGGTGGCCGGAACCGGGGAGCTGTTTTTT. Translation: CASSLVAGTGELFF.

This chain joins TRBV9 and TRBJ1-1, with unresolved D. The CDR3 contains 14 residues. Germline V gives CDR1 SGDLS, CDR2 YYNGEE. With 0 bases removed from V and 1 base from J, the gap between germline ends came to 7 bases. The CDR3 here is CASSVDLWNTEAFF. CDR3 nucleotide sequence: TGTGCCAGCAGCGTAGATTTGTGGAACACTGAAGCTTTCTTT. Filled out from reference TRBV9 and TRBJ1-1, the complete variable domain reads DSGVTQTPKHLITATGQRVTLRCSPRSGDLSVYWYQQSLDQGLQFLIQYYNGEERAKGNILERFSAQQFPDLHSELNLSSLELGDSALYFCASSVDLWNTEAFFGQGTRLTVV.